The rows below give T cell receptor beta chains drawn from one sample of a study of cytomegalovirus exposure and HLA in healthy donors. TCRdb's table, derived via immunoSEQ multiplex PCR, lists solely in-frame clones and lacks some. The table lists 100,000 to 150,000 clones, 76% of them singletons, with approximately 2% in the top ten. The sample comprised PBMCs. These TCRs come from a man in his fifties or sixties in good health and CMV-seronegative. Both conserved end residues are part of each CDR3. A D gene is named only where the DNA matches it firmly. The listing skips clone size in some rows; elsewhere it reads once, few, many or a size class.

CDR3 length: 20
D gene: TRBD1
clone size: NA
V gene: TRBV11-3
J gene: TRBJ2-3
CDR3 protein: CASSLVWGQGGRAIVDTQYF
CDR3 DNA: TGTGCCAGCAGCTTAGTTTGGGGACAGGGGGGCCGTGCCATCGTGGATACGCAGTATTTT

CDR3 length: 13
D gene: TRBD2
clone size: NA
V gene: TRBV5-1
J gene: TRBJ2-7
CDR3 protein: CASRVAGSYEQYF
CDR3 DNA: TGCGCCAGCAGGGTAGCGGGCTCCTACGAGCAGTACTTC

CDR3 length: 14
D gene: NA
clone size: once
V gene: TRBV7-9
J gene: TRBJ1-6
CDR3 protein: CASSLVQGDSPLHF
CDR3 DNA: TGTGCCAGCAGCTTGGTTCAAGGGGATTCACCCCTCCACTTT

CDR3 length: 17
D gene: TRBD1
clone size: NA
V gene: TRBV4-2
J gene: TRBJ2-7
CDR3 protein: CASSQETSGQGAYEQYF
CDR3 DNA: TGTGCCAGCAGCCAAGAGACTTCGGGACAGGGGGCTTATGAGCAGTACTTC

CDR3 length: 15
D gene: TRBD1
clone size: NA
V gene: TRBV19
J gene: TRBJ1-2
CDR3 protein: CASSIGQAVGYGYTF
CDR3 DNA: TGTGCCAGTAGTATCGGACAGGCGGTTGGCTATGGCTACACCTTC

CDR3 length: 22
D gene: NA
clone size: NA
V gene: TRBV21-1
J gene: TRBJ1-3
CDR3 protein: CASSPQGAGRFPEAGSGNTIYF
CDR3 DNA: TGTGCCAGCAGCCCTCAGGGGGCAGGCCGCTTCCCCGAAGCGGGCTCTGGAAACACCATATATTTT

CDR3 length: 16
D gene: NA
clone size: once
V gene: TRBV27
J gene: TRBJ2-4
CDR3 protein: CASSLVGVGAKNIQYF
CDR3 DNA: TGTGCCAGCAGTTTAGTAGGAGTCGGGGCCAAAAACATTCAGTACTTC

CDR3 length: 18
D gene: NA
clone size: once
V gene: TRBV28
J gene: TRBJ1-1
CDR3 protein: CASSLLPRGRGMNTEAFF
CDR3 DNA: TGTGCCAGCAGTTTGCTCCCAAGAGGTAGAGGCATGAACACTGAAGCTTTCTTT

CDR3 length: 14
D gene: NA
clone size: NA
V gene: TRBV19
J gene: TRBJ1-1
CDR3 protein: CASSSQGLGTEAFF
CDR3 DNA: TGTGCCAGTAGTAGTCAGGGTCTGGGCACTGAAGCTTTCTTT

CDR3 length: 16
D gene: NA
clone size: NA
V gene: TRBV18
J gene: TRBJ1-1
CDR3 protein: CASSEMTGNLGTEAFF
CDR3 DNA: TGTGCCAGCTCAGAAATGACAGGCAATTTGGGCACTGAAGCTTTCTTT

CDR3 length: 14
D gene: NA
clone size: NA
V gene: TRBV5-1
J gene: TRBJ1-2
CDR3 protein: CASSPPLGVGGYTF
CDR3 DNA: TGCGCCAGCAGCCCGCCCTTGGGAGTAGGTGGCTACACCTTC

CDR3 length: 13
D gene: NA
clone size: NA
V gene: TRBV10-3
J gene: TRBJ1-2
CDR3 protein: CAISAGRDYGYTF
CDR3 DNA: TGTGCCATCAGTGCTGGCAGGGACTATGGCTACACCTTC

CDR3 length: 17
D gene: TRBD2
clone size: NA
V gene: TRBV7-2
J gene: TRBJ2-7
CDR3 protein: CASSLVGSGGSSYEQYF
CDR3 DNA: TGTGCCAGCAGCTTAGTCGGTAGCGGGGGATCCTCCTACGAGCAGTACTTC

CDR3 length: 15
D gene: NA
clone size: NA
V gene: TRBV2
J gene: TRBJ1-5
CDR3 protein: CASSRQTYGNQPQHF
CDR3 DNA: TGTGCCAGCAGTAGACAGACCTATGGCAATCAGCCCCAGCATTTT

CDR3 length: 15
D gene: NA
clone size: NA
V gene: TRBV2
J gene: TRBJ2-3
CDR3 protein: CASRRDRLSTDTQYF
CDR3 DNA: TGTGCCAGCAGGCGAGACAGGTTAAGCACAGATACGCAGTATTTT

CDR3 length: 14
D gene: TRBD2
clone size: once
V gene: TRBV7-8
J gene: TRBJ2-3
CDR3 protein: CASRPSGGLDTQYF
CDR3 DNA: TGTGCCAGCAGACCAAGCGGGGGGCTCGATACGCAGTATTTT

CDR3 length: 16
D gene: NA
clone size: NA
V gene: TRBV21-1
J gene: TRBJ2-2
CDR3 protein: CASPEAGGADTGELFF
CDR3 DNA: TGTGCCAGTCCCGAAGCGGGGGGCGCCGACACCGGGGAGCTGTTTTTT

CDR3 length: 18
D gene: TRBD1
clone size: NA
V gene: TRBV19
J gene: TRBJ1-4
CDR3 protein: CASSLQGFQLQEGEKLFF
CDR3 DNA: TGTGCCAGTAGTTTACAGGGGTTTCAACTCCAAGAGGGTGAAAAACTGTTTTTT

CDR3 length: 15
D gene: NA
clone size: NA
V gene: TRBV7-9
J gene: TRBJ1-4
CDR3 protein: CASSLNPGRNEKLFF
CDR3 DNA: TGTGCCAGCAGCTTAAACCCAGGGCGAAATGAAAAACTGTTTTTT

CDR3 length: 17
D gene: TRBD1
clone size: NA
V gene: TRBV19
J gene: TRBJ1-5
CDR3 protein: CASLPGQTEYSNQPQHF
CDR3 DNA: TGTGCCAGTCTGCCGGGACAGACAGAATATAGCAATCAGCCCCAGCATTTT

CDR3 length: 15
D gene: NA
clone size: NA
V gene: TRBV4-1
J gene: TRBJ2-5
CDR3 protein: CASSQVGVGAETQYF
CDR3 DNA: TGCGCCAGCAGCCAAGTAGGGGTCGGCGCAGAGACCCAGTACTTC

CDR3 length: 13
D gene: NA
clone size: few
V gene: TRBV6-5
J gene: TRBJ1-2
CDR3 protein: CASRSPEDPGYTF
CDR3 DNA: TGTGCCAGCAGATCGCCAGAAGATCCTGGCTACACCTTC

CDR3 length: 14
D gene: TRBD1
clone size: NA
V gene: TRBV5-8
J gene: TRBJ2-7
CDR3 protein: CASSLGQGIYEQYF
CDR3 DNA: TGTGCCAGCAGCTTAGGACAGGGAATCTACGAGCAGTACTTC

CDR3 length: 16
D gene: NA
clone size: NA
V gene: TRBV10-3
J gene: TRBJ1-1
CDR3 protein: CAISEPPYRDYTEAFF
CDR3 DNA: TGTGCCATCAGTGAGCCCCCCTACAGGGATTACACTGAAGCTTTCTTT

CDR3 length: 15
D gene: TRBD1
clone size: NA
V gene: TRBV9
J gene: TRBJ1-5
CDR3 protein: CASSVGQGANQPQHF
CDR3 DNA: TGTGCCAGCAGCGTAGGCCAGGGGGCGAATCAGCCCCAGCATTTT

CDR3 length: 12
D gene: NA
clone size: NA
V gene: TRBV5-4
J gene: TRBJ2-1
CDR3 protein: CASSLDSNEQFF
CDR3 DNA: TGTGCCAGCAGCTTGGACAGCAATGAGCAGTTCTTC

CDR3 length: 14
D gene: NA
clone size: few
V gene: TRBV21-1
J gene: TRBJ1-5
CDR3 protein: CASSIKGRFQPQHF
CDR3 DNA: TGTGCCAGCAGCATAAAGGGGCGATTTCAGCCCCAGCATTTT

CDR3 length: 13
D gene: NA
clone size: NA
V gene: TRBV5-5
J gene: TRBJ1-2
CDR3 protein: CASSLGGLYGYTF
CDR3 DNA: TGTGCCAGCAGCTTGGGGGGGCTCTATGGCTACACCTTC

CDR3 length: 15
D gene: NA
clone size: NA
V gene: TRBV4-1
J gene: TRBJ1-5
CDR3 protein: CASSQEGAMDQPQHF
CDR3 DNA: TGCGCCAGCAGCCAAGAGGGAGCCATGGATCAGCCCCAGCATTTT

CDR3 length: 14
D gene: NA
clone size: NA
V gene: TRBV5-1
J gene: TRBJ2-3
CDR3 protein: CASSLDSSTDTQYF
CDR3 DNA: TGCGCCAGCAGCTTGGACAGTAGCACAGATACGCAGTATTTT

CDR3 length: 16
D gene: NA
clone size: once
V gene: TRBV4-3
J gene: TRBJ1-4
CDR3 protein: CASSQDRALYNEKLFF
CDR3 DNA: TGCGCCAGCAGCCAAGATCGCGCATTATACAATGAAAAACTGTTTTTT

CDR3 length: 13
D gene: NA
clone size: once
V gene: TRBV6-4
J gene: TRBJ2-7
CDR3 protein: CASSARDRYEQYF
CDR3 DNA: TGTGCCAGCAGTGCCCGGGATCGCTACGAGCAGTACTTC

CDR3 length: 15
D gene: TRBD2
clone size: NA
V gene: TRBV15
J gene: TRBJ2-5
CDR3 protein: CATSAWGGGAETQYF
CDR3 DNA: TGTGCCACCAGCGCATGGGGCGGGGGGGCTGAGACCCAGTACTTC

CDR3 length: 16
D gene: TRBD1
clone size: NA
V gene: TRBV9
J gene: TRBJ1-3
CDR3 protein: CASSVEVTGSGNTIYF
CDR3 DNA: TGTGCCAGCAGCGTAGAAGTGACAGGGTCTGGAAACACCATATATTTT

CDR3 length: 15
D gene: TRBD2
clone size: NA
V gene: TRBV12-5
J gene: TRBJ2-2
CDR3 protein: CASGAGTSVPGELFF
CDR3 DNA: TGTGCTAGTGGTGCCGGGACTAGCGTCCCCGGGGAGCTGTTTTTT

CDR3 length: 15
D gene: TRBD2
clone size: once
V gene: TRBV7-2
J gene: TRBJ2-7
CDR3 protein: CASSPLSGRSYEQYF
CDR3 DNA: TGTGCCAGCAGCCCCCTTAGCGGGCGGTCCTACGAGCAGTACTTC

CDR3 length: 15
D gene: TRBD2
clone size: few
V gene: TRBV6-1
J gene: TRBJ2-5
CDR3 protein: CASSEDSGEGETQYF
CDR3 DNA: TGTGCCAGCAGTGAGGATAGCGGGGAGGGGGAGACCCAGTACTTC

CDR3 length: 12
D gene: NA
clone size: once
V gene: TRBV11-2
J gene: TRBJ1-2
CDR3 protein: CASSQHQFGYTF
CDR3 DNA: TGTGCCAGCAGCCAACATCAGTTTGGCTACACCTTC

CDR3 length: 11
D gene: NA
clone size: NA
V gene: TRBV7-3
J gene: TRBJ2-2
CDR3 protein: CASTLTGELFF
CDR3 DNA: TGTGCCAGCACACTAACCGGGGAGCTGTTTTTT

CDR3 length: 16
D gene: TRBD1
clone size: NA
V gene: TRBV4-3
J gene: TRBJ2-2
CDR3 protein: CASSQDQTGGAGELFF
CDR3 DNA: TGCGCCAGCAGCCAGGATCAGACAGGGGGCGCCGGGGAGCTGTTTTTT

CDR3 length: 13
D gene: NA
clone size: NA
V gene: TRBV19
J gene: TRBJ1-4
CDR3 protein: CASRRELNEKLFF
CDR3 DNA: TGTGCCAGTAGAAGGGAGCTTAATGAAAAACTGTTTTTT

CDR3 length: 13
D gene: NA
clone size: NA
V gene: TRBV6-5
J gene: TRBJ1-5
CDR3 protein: CASRTRERQPQHF
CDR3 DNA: TGTGCCAGCAGAACCAGGGAACGTCAGCCCCAGCATTTT

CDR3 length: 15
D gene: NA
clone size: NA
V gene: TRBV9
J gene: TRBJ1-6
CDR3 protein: CASSLGPGGDSPLHF
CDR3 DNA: TGTGCCAGCAGCCTTGGCCCCGGAGGGGATTCACCCCTCCACTTT

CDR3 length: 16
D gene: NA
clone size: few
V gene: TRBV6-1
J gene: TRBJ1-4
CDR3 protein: CASSEVVGERNEKLFF
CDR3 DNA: TGTGCCAGCAGTGAAGTGGTCGGGGAGCGGAATGAAAAACTGTTTTTT

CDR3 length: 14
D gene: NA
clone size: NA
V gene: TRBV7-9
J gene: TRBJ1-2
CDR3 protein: CSSSLASGPYGYTF
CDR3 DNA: TGTTCCAGCAGCTTAGCTTCTGGGCCCTATGGCTACACCTTC

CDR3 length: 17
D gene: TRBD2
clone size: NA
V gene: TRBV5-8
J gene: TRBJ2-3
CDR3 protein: CASSTGLAGSYTDTQYF
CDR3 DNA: TGTGCCAGCAGCACCGGACTAGCGGGGAGCTACACAGATACGCAGTATTTT

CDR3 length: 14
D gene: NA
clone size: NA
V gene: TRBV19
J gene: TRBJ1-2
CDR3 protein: CASSIVVRDYGYTF
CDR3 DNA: TGTGCCAGTAGTATTGTCGTCAGGGACTATGGCTACACCTTC

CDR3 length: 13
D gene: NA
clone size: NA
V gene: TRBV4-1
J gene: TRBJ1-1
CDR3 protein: CASSQSGDAEAFF
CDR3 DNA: TGCGCCAGCAGCCAGTCAGGCGACGCTGAAGCTTTCTTT

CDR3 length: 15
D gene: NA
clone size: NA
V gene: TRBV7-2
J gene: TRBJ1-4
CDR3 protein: CASSPGEGFNEKLFF
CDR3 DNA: TGTGCCAGCAGCCCCGGGGAGGGGTTTAATGAAAAACTGTTTTTT

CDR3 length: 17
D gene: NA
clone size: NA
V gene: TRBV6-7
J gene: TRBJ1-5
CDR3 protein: CASSRGGALEGDQPQHF
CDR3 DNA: TGTGCCAGCAGTCGCGGGGGGGCGTTGGAGGGTGATCAGCCCCAGCATTTT

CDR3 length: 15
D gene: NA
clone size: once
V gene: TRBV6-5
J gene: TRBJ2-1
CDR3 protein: CASSYPGLTGNEQFF
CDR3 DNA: TGTGCCAGCAGTTATCCGGGTCTCACGGGCAATGAGCAGTTCTTC

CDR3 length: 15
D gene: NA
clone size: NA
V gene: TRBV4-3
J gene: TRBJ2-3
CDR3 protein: CASSQALGLTDTQYF
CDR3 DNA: TGCGCCAGCAGCCAAGCACTAGGGCTGACAGATACGCAGTATTTT

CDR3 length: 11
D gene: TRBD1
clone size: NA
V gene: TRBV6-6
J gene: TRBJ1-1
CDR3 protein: CASRDRVEAFF
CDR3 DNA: TGTGCCAGCAGGGACAGGGTTGAAGCTTTCTTT

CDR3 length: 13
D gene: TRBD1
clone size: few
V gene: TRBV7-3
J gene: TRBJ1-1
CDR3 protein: CASSFQGDTEAFF
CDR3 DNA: TGTGCCAGCAGCTTTCAGGGGGACACTGAAGCTTTCTTT

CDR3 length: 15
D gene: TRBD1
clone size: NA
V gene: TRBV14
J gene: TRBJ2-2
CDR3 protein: CASSPDRVLTGELFF
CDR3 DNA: TGTGCCAGCAGCCCGGACAGGGTACTGACCGGGGAGCTGTTTTTT

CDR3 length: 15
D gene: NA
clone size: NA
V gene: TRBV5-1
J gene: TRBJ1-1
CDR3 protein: CASSLEGVMNTEAFF
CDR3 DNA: TGCGCCAGCAGCTTGGAGGGGGTCATGAACACTGAAGCTTTCTTT

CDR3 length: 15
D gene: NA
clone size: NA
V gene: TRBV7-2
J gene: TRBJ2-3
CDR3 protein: CASSLGAQGSDTQYF
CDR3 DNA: TGTGCCAGCAGCTTAGGTGCTCAGGGTAGTGATACGCAGTATTTT